This TCR beta chain is from a study of PD-1 blockade in classical Hodgkin lymphoma. Relapse was seen in all patients after autologous stem cell transplantation, and brentuximab vedotin exposure was variable. The V end was cut by 5 bases, the J end by 1 base, with 12 bases between. Per the germline V gene, CDR1 is MNHEY and CDR2 is SVGAGI. CDR3 size: 14 residues. TCRdb's table, derived via immunoSEQ multiplex PCR, lists solely in-frame clones and lacks some. The table shows about 58,000 clones, with under 95% occurring only once. Sequenced here: peripheral blood mononuclear cells (PBMCs), sampled before the second cycle of nivolumab. This receptor was taken from a human donor with classical Hodgkin lymphoma. The rearrangement joins TRBV6-5 to TRBJ2-7, with D tentatively TRBD2 (6 bases). The CDR3 loop reads CASSLGLLSYEQYF. CDR3 sequence (DNA): TGTGCCAGCAGTCTCGGACTACTGTCCTACGAGCAGTACTTC.